Listed below are T cell receptor beta chains from one sample, sequenced in a study of T cells after yellow fever vaccination. TCRdb redid the calling of the 5' RACE reads with MiXCR, one entry per CDR3 protein. The sample has some 560,000 distinct CDR3 sequences; about 17% are singletons. The input for sequencing was PBMCs, taken around 5 days after the first yellow fever vaccination. These receptors were obtained from a man between 18 and 35 years old who received the YFV17D yellow fever vaccine. Each CDR3 is given with its conserved first and last residue. The D gene is left open where the match is weak. Where a row states a size, it is once, few, many or the class of an expanded clone; other rows omit it.

V gene	D gene	J gene	clone size	CDR3 DNA	CDR3 protein
TRBV12-3/TRBV12-4	-	TRBJ2-4	many	TGTGCCAGCAGTGGTCTAGGCGCGCAGAGCTCCAAAAACATTCAGTACTTC	CASSGLGAQSSKNIQYF
TRBV4-1	-	TRBJ1-6	few	TGCGCCAGCAGCCAAGATCCCATAGCTGGCGGAGATTCACCCCTCCACTTT	CASSQDPIAGGDSPLHF
TRBV30	-	TRBJ2-7	-	TGTGCCTGGAGTGTACGGGGACAACTCTACGAGCAGTACTTC	CAWSVRGQLYEQYF
TRBV20-1	TRBD2	TRBJ2-1	many	TGCAGTGCCCAGCGGGAATACAATGAGCAGTTCTTC	CSAQREYNEQFF
TRBV6-5	-	TRBJ1-1	few	TGTGCCAGCAGTTATTCGGCCGAGCAGACTTTCTTT	CASSYSAEQTFF
TRBV2	-	TRBJ2-3	-	TGTGCCAGCAGTGAATCGGAGTACACGCAGTATTTT	CASSESEYTQYF
TRBV20-1	TRBD1	TRBJ2-7	-	TGCAGTGCTAGAGATCTTCGCGGGACAGGGGACGAGCAGTACTTC	CSARDLRGTGDEQYF
TRBV5-4	-	TRBJ2-5	many	TGTGCCAGCAGCTTAACCGCTGGGGAGACCCAGTACTTC	CASSLTAGETQYF
TRBV7-2	-	TRBJ1-5	-	TGTGCCAGCAGCCCCCGGCGGGGAGGAAACAATCAGCCCCAGCATTTT	CASSPRRGGNNQPQHF
TRBV29-1	TRBD1	TRBJ1-2	-	TGCAGCGTGGGGGGACAGGGAGGGGAGAGCTACACCTTC	CSVGGQGGESYTF
TRBV7-2	-	TRBJ1-6	-	TGTGCCAGCAGCTATCGGATTTATTCACCCCTCCACTTT	CASSYRIYSPLHF
TRBV11-2	-	TRBJ2-3	few	TGTGCCAGCAGCTTAGTTAGGTATTTT	CASSLVRYF
TRBV6-5	-	TRBJ1-3	-	TGTGCCAGCAGTTACTCAAGGGCTGCTGGAAACACCATATATTTT	CASSYSRAAGNTIYF
TRBV5-4	-	TRBJ1-6	-	TGTGCCAGCAGCCAAAGCTTGGATAAGGGCAGCAGACCCCTCCACTTT	CASSQSLDKGSRPLHF
TRBV2	-	TRBJ2-3	-	TGTGCCAGCAAGCCCTTCGCTAGCACAGATACGCAGTATTTT	CASKPFASTDTQYF
TRBV29-1	TRBD2	TRBJ2-3	-	TGCAGCGTTGATCGGCTAGCGGGGCAGAGCACAGATACGCAGTATTTT	CSVDRLAGQSTDTQYF
TRBV30	TRBD2	TRBJ2-1	few	TGTGCCTGGGGAGGACTAGCGGGGGATGAGCAGTTCTTC	CAWGGLAGDEQFF
TRBV5-1	TRBD2	TRBJ2-1	few	TGCGCCAGCAGCTTGGACGGGGGGGTCACTGAGCAGTTCTTC	CASSLDGGVTEQFF
TRBV7-2	-	TRBJ1-1	-	TGTGCCAGCAGTACAGGGCATTTGAACACTGAAGCTTTCTTT	CASSTGHLNTEAFF
TRBV29-1	-	TRBJ2-3	-	TGCAGCGTTGCTACAGGGAATCCCACAGATACGCAGTATTTT	CSVATGNPTDTQYF
TRBV6-1	TRBD2	TRBJ2-7	-	TGTGCCAGCAGTCCGGAGACTAGCGGGGACGGGGCCGAGCAGTACTTC	CASSPETSGDGAEQYF
TRBV20-1	-	TRBJ2-3	few	TGCAGTGTAACAGATACGCAGTATTTT	CSVTDTQYF
TRBV20-1	TRBD1	TRBJ1-1	few	TGCAGTGCTACTGGACAGGGTTGGGCTTTCTTT	CSATGQGWAFF
TRBV3-1	-	TRBJ2-7	once	TGTGCCAGCAGCCAACTGCCGGGACTGCGATTATACGAGCAGTACTTC	CASSQLPGLRLYEQYF
TRBV20-1	TRBD1	TRBJ1-3	few	TGCAGTGCTAGGAGACAGGGGGCGCGGGGAAACACCATATATTTT	CSARRQGARGNTIYF
TRBV3-1	TRBD2	TRBJ2-1	few	TGTGCCAGCAGCCATAGCGGGGGGTACAATGAGCAGTTCTTC	CASSHSGGYNEQFF
TRBV3-1	-	TRBJ2-6	few	TGTGCCAGCAGCCATACGGGCAGGTCCGGGGCCAACGTCCTGACTTTC	CASSHTGRSGANVLTF
TRBV11-2	-	TRBJ1-1	once	TGTGCCAGCAGCCTCCATGGGGGGCGAGATGTCACTGAAGCTTTCTTT	CASSLHGGRDVTEAFF
TRBV19	-	TRBJ2-2	-	TGTGCCAGTAGTATTACAGACGCGAACACCGGGGAGCTGTTTTTT	CASSITDANTGELFF
TRBV27	-	TRBJ2-1	-	TGTGCCAGCAGTTTATCGCCCTGGAGGGGGGCGGGCAGGTACAATGAGCAGTTCTTC	CASSLSPWRGAGRYNEQFF
TRBV20-1	-	TRBJ2-1	-	TGCAGTGCTGGGTGGGGGGCATCCTACAATGAGCAGTTCTTC	CSAGWGASYNEQFF
TRBV5-8	TRBD2	TRBJ2-5	few	TGTGCCAGCAGCTTCGGGACTAGCGGGGGTGGGACCCAGTACTTC	CASSFGTSGGGTQYF
TRBV11-1	-	TRBJ1-2	-	TGTGCCAGCGGGCCCGCCGCCGTAGCTCTCCCTGACTATGGCTACACCTTC	CASGPAAVALPDYGYTF
TRBV12-3/TRBV12-4	-	TRBJ2-2	-	TGTGCCAGCAGTTTTCTCAGTCCAGGGGAGCTGTTTTTT	CASSFLSPGELFF
TRBV7-9	-	TRBJ1-5	few	TGTGCCAGCAGCCAGACAGGAAAGAATCAGCCCCAGCATTTT	CASSQTGKNQPQHF
TRBV19	TRBD1	TRBJ2-2	-	TGTGCCAGTAGTACCCATTTGGGGACAGCCGGGGAGCTGTTTTTT	CASSTHLGTAGELFF
TRBV7-9	-	TRBJ2-1	-	TGTGCCAGCAGCATGAGTAATGAGCAGTTCTTC	CASSMSNEQFF
TRBV7-8	TRBD1	TRBJ1-5	-	TGTGCCAGCAGCTTAGTTCACAGGGGGTTTGGCAATCAGCCCCAGCATTTT	CASSLVHRGFGNQPQHF
TRBV5-1	-	TRBJ1-4	few	TGCGCCAGCAGCCCTCGCCGAGCCAATAATGAAAAACTGTTTTTT	CASSPRRANNEKLFF
TRBV20-1	TRBD2	TRBJ2-3	few	TGCAGTGCTAGAGATCTGGCGGGGGGGCCGACGCAGTATTTT	CSARDLAGGPTQYF
TRBV24-1	-	TRBJ2-1	few	TGTGCCACCAGTGATCCGAGCTCTAGCTCCTACAATGAGCAGTTCTTC	CATSDPSSSSYNEQFF
TRBV25-1	-	TRBJ2-1	few	TGTGCCAGCAGTCGGGGGTACTCCTACAATGAGCAGTTCTTC	CASSRGYSYNEQFF